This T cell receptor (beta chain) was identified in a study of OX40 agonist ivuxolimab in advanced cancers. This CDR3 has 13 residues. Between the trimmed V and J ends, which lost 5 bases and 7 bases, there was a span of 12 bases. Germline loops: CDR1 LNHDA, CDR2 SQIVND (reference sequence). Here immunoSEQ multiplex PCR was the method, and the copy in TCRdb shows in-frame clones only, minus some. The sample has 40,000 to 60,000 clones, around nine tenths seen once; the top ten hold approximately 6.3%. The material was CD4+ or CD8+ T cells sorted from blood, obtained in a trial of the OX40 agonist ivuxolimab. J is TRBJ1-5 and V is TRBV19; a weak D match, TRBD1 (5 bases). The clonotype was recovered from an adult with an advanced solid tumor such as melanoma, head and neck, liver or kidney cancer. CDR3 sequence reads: CASSSTTGQPQHF. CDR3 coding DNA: TGTGCCAGTAGTTCAACTACAGGACAGCCCCAGCATTTT.